This is a list of T cell receptor beta chains from one sample in a study of CD8+ T cells in alopecia areata. Assay used: immunoSEQ multiplex PCR; TCRdb lists only in-frame clones, some missing. The data show 150,000 or so clones, with 58% seen just once and roughly 17% held by the top ten. The specimen was CD4+ T cells sorted from blood, collected at approximately week 60, from a patient treated with tofacitinib. Receptors originate from a human donor with alopecia areata. Both conserved end residues are part of each CDR3.

length	V	CDR3
14	TRBV29-1	CSVVAQGSYNEQFF
15	TRBV4-1	CASSTTGTSYNEQFF
14	TRBV5-6	CASSLTGTAYEQYF
13	TRBV5-1	CASRSGQQETQYF
13	TRBV7-2	CASNNRGQETQYF
14	TRBV2	CASMMDSVSGELFF
18	TRBV30	CAWSQDRPRSSYNSPLHF
14	TRBV18	CASSPPGVPYEQYF
14	TRBV5-1	CASSPSGWNTEAFF
15	TRBV6-5	CASSPRDRGGGGYTF
13	TRBV29-1	CSVERRVNTEAFF
11	TRBV9	CASSAEEGYTF
15	TRBV4-2	CASSHLDRMNTEAFF
14	TRBV6-5	CASSYGTVTDTQYF
13	TRBV27	CASSRTGTYGYTF
13	TRBV30	CAWSVYREGEQYF
14	TRBV29-1	CSVEGQGATDTQYF
15	TRBV2	CASSASGQANSPLHF
14	TRBV2	CASSVDRGLETQYF
16	TRBV10-3	CAISRQQSPAGGEQYF
15	TRBV5-1	CASSLGSGGDGELFF
12	TRBV2	CASSVPGNTQYF
14	TRBV27	CASSRLQGSYEQYF
15	TRBV7-2	CASSLVPGQSYEQYF
13	TRBV29-1	CSADVGGYNEQFF
15	TRBV5-1	CASSGRQGVDSPLHF
16	TRBV7-8	CASSLAGGPDYNEQFF
16	TRBV7-8	CASTPLGGTASYEQYF
12	TRBV29-1	CSAGGRQETQYF
12	TRBV19	CASSIGGGELFF
12	TRBV11-2	CASSPNTDTQYF
15	TRBV7-8	CASTFRQAGANVLTF
14	TRBV4-1	CASSQEGRAYEQYF
14	TRBV7-9	CASSLEGAGTEAFF
15	TRBV15	CATSSLKTGNSPLHF
13	TRBV5-1	CASSFAGEETQYF
16	TRBV11-3	CASSPRGTVSYNEQFF
14	TRBV5-1	CASSFGQHTDTQYF
12	TRBV5-1	CASSPWGGEQYF
13	TRBV29-1	CSGTHRVFGEQFF
14	TRBV19	CASSRAGGIYEQYF
15	TRBV6-5	CASSPVKQGVHGYTF
16	TRBV6-5	CASSYRRNSNNSPLHF
14	TRBV29-1	CSVQGHLRTDTQYF
13	TRBV18	CASSPQRDSVQYF
12	TRBV5-1	CVTRGSGNTIYF
15	TRBV30	CAWSVPLVGLDEQYF
16	TRBV4-1	CASRFNRDTSNYGYTF
12	TRBV29-1	CSSAGVTDTQYF
14	TRBV27	CASSLTLAGTEAFF
14	TRBV4-2	CASSQEGSAETQYF
12	TRBV5-1	CASRLAQETQYF
16	TRBV27	CASSLSQSSGANVLTF
14	TRBV12-5	CASGLSGGTDTQYF
16	TRBV19	CASSRSSGGDYNEQFF
12	TRBV7-6	CASSLGAGELFF
15	TRBV10-3	CAISVGGMDTDTQYF
14	TRBV4-1	CASSQPRDIRGQYF